What follows are 27 T cell receptor beta chains derived from one specimen sequenced in a study of blood T cells in healthy people across ages. The second PCR ran about 6 to 12 cycles with a sample-barcoded 5' primer and J-beta primers. MiXCR was run by TCRdb on the 5' RACE reads, yielding one entry per CDR3 protein. Of about 1.8 million distinct CDR3 sequences listed, roughly 50% are singletons. The specimen was blood. Receptors originate from a woman aged 40 to 50 in good health.

The chain uses TRBV28 and TRBJ2-6, with 9 bases fitting TRBD1. Germline trimming cut 5 bases from V and 3 bases from J; bases unmatched to any gene: 11. The CDR3 extends over 18 amino acids. Germline CDR1 reads MDHEN; CDR2 reads SYDVKM. In DNA, the CDR3 is TGTGCCAGCAGTATCCGGGACAGGGAGATATTTGGGGCCAACGTCCTGACTTTC. Translation gives CASSIRDREIFGANVLTF. Drawing the rest from reference TRBV28 and TRBJ2-6, the complete variable domain is DVKVTQSSRYLVKRTGEKVFLECVQDMDHENMFWYRQDPGLGLRLIYFSYDVKMKEKGDIPEGYSVSREKKERFSLILESASTNQTSMYLCASSIRDREIFGANVLTFGAGSRLTVL.

The V gene is TRBV28, the J gene TRBJ2-5; TRBD2 matches 11 bases. V lost 2 bases and J lost 0; bases outside the gene matches: 5. This CDR3 comprises 17 residues. CDR1 is MDHEN, CDR2 SYDVKM, per germline. The CDR3 is CASSLGSGGAYQETQYF. The DNA for the CDR3 is TGTGCCAGCAGTTTAGGTAGCGGGGGGGCGTACCAAGAGACCCAGTACTTC.

V is TRBV4-3 and J is TRBJ2-4; no reliable D call. The J call may be mistaken, given a closer DNA end match to TRBJ2-7. There are 13 residues in the CDR3. Germline V gene data show CDR1 as LGHNA and CDR2 as YSLEER. The CDR3 protein is CASSQKTAYEQYF. As DNA, the CDR3 is TGCGCCAGCAGCCAAAAAACAGCTTACGAGCAGTACTTC.

Note on this clonotype: A read error may produce the germline difference seen at one junction end. The CDR3 DNA follows: TGTGCCACCAGCAGATTACATGATGGGGGGCTCAACTACGAGCACTACTTC. As protein: CATSRLHDGGLNYEHYF. The chain uses TRBV15 and TRBJ2-7; D tentatively fits TRBD1 or TRBD2 (6 bases each). Germline loops: CDR1 LNHNV, CDR2 YYDKDF (reference sequence). This CDR3 comprises 17 residues.

This rearrangement joins TRBV11-2 to TRBJ2-1; 11 positions match TRBD2. Germline CDR1 and CDR2: SGHAT and FQNNGV. There are 15 residues in the CDR3. J gave up 8 bases and V 3 bases, and 6 bases lay outside the gene matches. CDR3 sequence (DNA): TGTGCCAGCAGCTTGACTAGCGGGGTAATGGATGAGCAGTTCTTC. Its translation: CASSLTSGVMDEQFF.

Of note for this clonotype: The germline gene is not matched at one end of the junction; a read error may be the cause. The chain couples TRBV20-1 to TRBJ1-1, with D possibly matching TRBD1 (5 bases). Looked up from germline, CDR1 is DFQATT and CDR2 is SNEGSKA (reference sequence). The CDR3 sequence is 11 residues long. This CDR3 is CSAPRQGKAFF. In DNA form, the CDR3 reads TGTAGTGCACCGAGGCAGGGAAAAGCTTTCTTT.

In DNA form, the CDR3 reads TGCGCCAGCAGCCCTGGGGACCCAAATGATTCACCCCTCCACTTT. Protein sequence: CASSPGDPNDSPLHF. The chain recombines TRBV5-1 with TRBJ1-6, with D perhaps matching TRBD1 (5 bases). CDR1 is SGHRS and CDR2 is YFSETQ in the germline V gene. The CDR3 runs to 15 residues. Trimming removed 4 bases from V and 8 bases from J, with 16 bases in between. Full variable domain (rest looked up from reference TRBV5-1 and TRBJ1-6): KAGVTQTPRYLIKTRGQQVTLSCSPISGHRSVSWYQQTPGQGLQFLFEYFSETQRNKGNFPGRFSGRQFSNSRSEMNVSTLELGDSALYLCASSPGDPNDSPLHFGNGTRLTVT.

This chain connects TRBV20-1 to TRBJ2-7; tentatively, D is TRBD1 (6 bases). The CDR3 is 14 residues long. CDR1 is DFQATT and CDR2 is SNEGSKA in the germline V gene (reference sequence). V was trimmed by 3 bases and J by 2 bases, leaving 14 bases between them. The CDR3 is CSARGRQDTYEQYF. The CDR3 nucleotides are TGCAGTGCTAGGGGGAGACAGGACACCTACGAGCAGTACTTC.

This clonotype was picked up a small number of times. The gene calls are TRBV5-1 and TRBJ2-5, with TRBD1 as a possible D gene (6 bases). V gave up 4 bases and J gave up 3 bases, with 13 bases separating them. This CDR3 has 14 amino acids. Per germline, CDR1 SGHRS and CDR2 YFSETQ. CDR3 nucleotide sequence: TGCGCCAGCAGCGTCAGGGGTTTCGAAGAGACCCAGTACTTC. Protein: CASSVRGFEETQYF.

The J gene is TRBJ1-5, the V gene TRBV2; no clear D gene. Trimming stripped 7 bases from V and 0 bases from J, with 10 bases between. Germline V gene lookup returns CDR1 SNHLY and CDR2 FYNNEI. The CDR3 length is 14 residues. The CDR3 reads CASKENYSNQPQHF. The CDR3 DNA follows: TGTGCCAGCAAGGAGAATTATAGCAATCAGCCCCAGCATTTT.

The chain carries TRBV6-5 and TRBJ2-6; D may match TRBD1 or TRBD2 (6 bases each). Between the trimmed V and J ends, which lost 5 bases and 14 bases, there was a span of 19 bases. The CDR3 runs 14 residues. Germline V gene sequence: CDR1 MNHEY, CDR2 SVGAGI. The chain's CDR3 is CASSDGGQAMFLTF. CDR3 sequence (DNA): TGTGCCAGCAGTGACGGGGGCCAGGCCATGTTCCTGACTTTC.

The genes are TRBV29-1 and TRBJ2-7, with D perhaps matching TRBD2 (5 bases). The CDR3 loop spans 12 amino acids. V lost 0 bases and J 7 bases, leaving 10 bases between the germline ends. In germline, CDR1 is SQVTM, CDR2 ANQGSEA. The CDR3 region is CSVEDPPGEQYF. The DNA for the CDR3 is TGCAGCGTTGAAGATCCACCGGGGGAGCAGTACTTC.

The chain links TRBV7-2 to TRBJ2-1, with TRBD1 identical over 7 bases. The J call is uncertain, as TRBJ2-7 better fits the DNA end. Germline CDR1 and CDR2: SGHTA and FQGNSA. The length of the CDR3 is 18 residues. The CDR3 region has the DNA TGTGCCAGCAGACAGGGGACAATCCCAAAGAGCTCCTACAATGAGCAGTACTTC. Residues: CASRQGTIPKSSYNEQYF.

V is TRBV11-2 and J is TRBJ1-2; D call uncertain. Per germline, CDR1 SGHAT and CDR2 FQNNGV. This CDR3 has 15 amino acids. V dropped 5 bases and J dropped 3 bases, with 16 bases sitting between them. The CDR3 is CASSANAGRYYGYTF. CDR3 DNA: TGTGCCAGCAGCGCGAATGCGGGCCGGTACTATGGCTACACCTTC.

The table lists this clonotype with a few counts. The chain carries TRBV12-3 or TRBV12-4 and TRBJ2-7; 10 bases agree with TRBD1. J lost 3 bases, V lost 4 bases, and 6 bases had no gene match. There are 15 residues in the CDR3. The CDR3 nucleotides read TGTGCCAGCAGTTCCAGGGGACAGGGGTTCTACGAGCAGTACTTC. Translated, it gives CASSSRGQGFYEQYF.

The chain uses TRBV6-2 or TRBV6-3 and TRBJ2-5; 10 bases fit TRBD2. With 6 bases clipped from V and 11 bases from J, the junction kept 15 bases outside the gene matches. The CDR3 is 15 amino acids. CDR1 MNHEY and CDR2 SVGEGT come from the germline V gene. CDR3 loop: CASRASGGWDNEQYF. DNA of the CDR3: TGTGCCAGCAGGGCTAGCGGGGGCTGGGACAATGAGCAGTACTTC.

This clonotype turned up a few times. The rearrangement joins TRBV11-2 to TRBJ2-1; the D gene is possibly TRBD2 (5 bases). The CDR3 covers 12 residues. The germline gives CDR1 SGHAT, CDR2 FQNNGV. Trimming took 4 bases from V and 8 from J, leaving 9 bases between them. The CDR3 sequence is CASSSLDYEQFF. The CDR3 coding sequence is TGTGCCAGCAGCTCATTGGACTATGAGCAGTTCTTC.

The V gene is TRBV18, the J gene TRBJ2-3; D unresolved. The V end was cut by 0 bases, the J end by 0 bases, with 10 bases between. The CDR3 consists of 16 residues. Looked up from germline, CDR1 is KGHSH and CDR2 is LQKENI. DNA of the CDR3: TGTGCCAGCTCACCACCGGGCGTACCTAGCACAGATACGCAGTATTTT. Translated, it gives CASSPPGVPSTDTQYF.

This chain uses TRBV6-1 with TRBJ2-6; D remains unclear. With 0 bases removed from V and 0 bases from J, the gap between germline ends came to 6 bases. Per the germline V gene, CDR1 is MNHNS and CDR2 is SASEGT. CDR3 length: 16 residues. CDR3 coding DNA: TGTGCCAGCAGTGAAGCTTGGCTCTCTGGGGCCAACGTCCTGACTTTC. Protein sequence: CASSEAWLSGANVLTF.

With respect to this clonotype: One junction end disagrees with the germline gene, perhaps due to a read error. J is TRBJ1-2 and V is TRBV10-3, with 8 bases that match TRBD1. The germline CDR1 and CDR2 sequences are ENHRY and SYGVKD. This CDR3 is 15 amino acids long. Here the CDR3 reads CAVSDSDRGSYGYTF. The CDR3 nucleotides read TGTGCCGTCAGTGATAGCGACAGGGGAAGCTATGGCTACACCTTC.

This chain links TRBV6-1 with TRBJ2-3; 9 bases map to TRBD2. This CDR3 is 17 amino acids long. With 7 bases clipped from V and 3 bases from J, the junction kept 14 bases outside the gene matches. Germline CDR1 MNHNS, CDR2 SASEGT. The CDR3 DNA is TGTGCCAGCACCCAACGGCGGTTTAGCGGGGGAACAGATACGCAGTATTTT. Its translation is CASTQRRFSGGTDTQYF.

The chain recombines TRBV6-5 with TRBJ2-3; 9 nucleotides agree with TRBD2. J was trimmed by 4 bases and V by 2 bases; bases with no gene match: 4. Germline CDR1 and CDR2: MNHEY and SVGAGI. This CDR3 has 15 amino acids. The CDR3 protein is CASSYVLAGPDTQYF. The CDR3 coding sequence is TGTGCCAGCAGTTACGTCCTAGCGGGGCCAGATACGCAGTATTTT.

The rearrangement links TRBV7-3 to TRBJ2-1; D gene unclear. Deletions cut 3 bases from V and 12 bases from J, with 21 bases between. CDR1 and CDR2 from the germline V gene are SGHTA and FQGTGA. This CDR3 comprises 15 residues. The CDR3: CASSLAALGNGMQFF. The CDR3, as DNA: TGTGCCAGCAGCTTGGCCGCGCTCGGCAATGGTATGCAGTTCTTC.

This rearrangement joins TRBV4-1 to TRBJ2-3; D gene uncertain. This CDR3 has 14 amino acids. V lost 2 bases to trimming and J lost 6 bases, with 12 bases between them. CDR1 and CDR2 from the germline V gene are MGHRA and YSYEKL. CDR3 DNA sequence: TGCGCCAGCAGCCAAACCATCCCAGCGGATACGCAGTATTTT. This codes for CASSQTIPADTQYF.

The V gene is TRBV20-1, the J gene TRBJ2-4; D possibly corresponds to TRBD2 (5 bases). The germline CDR1 and CDR2 sequences are DFQATT and SNEGSKA (reference sequence). The CDR3 has 12 residues. The CDR3 sequence is CKTGIAKNIQYF. The CDR3 region has the DNA TGCAAGACGGGGATTGCCAAAAACATTCAGTACTTC.

This clonotype was picked up a small number of times. The V gene is TRBV6-5, the J gene TRBJ2-3; D may be TRBD1 or TRBD2 (6 bases each). This CDR3 is built from 13 residues. The ends were cut back, 7 bases at V and 9 bases at J, with 17 bases in the middle. CDR1 and CDR2 from the germline V gene are MNHEY and SVGAGI. The CDR3 DNA sequence: TGTGCCAGCACCATTGACATGGGGGGCACGCAGTATTTT. This translates into CASTIDMGGTQYF.

This sequence joins TRBV7-2 and TRBJ2-5; possibly TRBD2 for D (5 bases). V dropped 5 bases and J dropped 4 bases, with 17 bases sitting between them. CDR3 length: 15 amino acids. Per the germline V gene, CDR1 is SGHTA and CDR2 is FQGNSA. As DNA, the CDR3 is TGTGCCAGCAGCGTTACCGGGGTCCCCGGAGAGACCCAGTACTTC. Its protein product is CASSVTGVPGETQYF.